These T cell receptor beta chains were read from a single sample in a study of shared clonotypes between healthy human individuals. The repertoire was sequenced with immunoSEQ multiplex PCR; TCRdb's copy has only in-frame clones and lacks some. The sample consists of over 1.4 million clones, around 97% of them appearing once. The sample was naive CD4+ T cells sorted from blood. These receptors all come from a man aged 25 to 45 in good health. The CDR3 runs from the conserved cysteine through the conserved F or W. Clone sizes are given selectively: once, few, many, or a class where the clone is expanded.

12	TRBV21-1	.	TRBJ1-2	CLPAQELYGYTF
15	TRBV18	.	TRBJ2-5	CASSPQRTAGETQYF
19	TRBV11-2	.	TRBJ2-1	CASSLVRPSGRGGYNEQFF
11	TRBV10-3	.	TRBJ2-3	CAIRGGDTQYF
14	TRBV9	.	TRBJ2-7	CASSVTGVGYEQYF
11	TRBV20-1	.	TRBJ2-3	CSAPFDLREYF
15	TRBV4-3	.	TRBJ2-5	CASSRQVGGWETQYF
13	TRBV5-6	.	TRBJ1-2	CASSPVDNYGYTF
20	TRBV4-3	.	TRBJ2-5	CASSQVIRGTSGGHQETQYF
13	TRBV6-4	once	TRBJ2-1	CASSVQGGSEQFF
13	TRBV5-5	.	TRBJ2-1	CASSWTRNNEQFF
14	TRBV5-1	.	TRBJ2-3	CASSKQTGTDTQYF
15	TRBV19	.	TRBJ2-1	CASIKDRGTYNEQFF
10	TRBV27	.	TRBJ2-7	CARRITGVHF
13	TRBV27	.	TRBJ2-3	CASSFAPADTQYF
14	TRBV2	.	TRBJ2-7	CASTLVQGSGEQYF
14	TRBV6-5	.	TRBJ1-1	CASSGPGVNTEAFF
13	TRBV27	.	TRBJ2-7	CASSYRVNYEQYF
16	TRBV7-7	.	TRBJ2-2	CASSLTGTRGTGELFF
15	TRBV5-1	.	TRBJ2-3	CASSSGGRVTDTQYF
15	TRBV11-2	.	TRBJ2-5	CASSATGGRVETQYF
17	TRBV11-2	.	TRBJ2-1	CASSLDKLAGGRNEQFF
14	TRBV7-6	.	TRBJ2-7	CASSRGTSGYEQYF
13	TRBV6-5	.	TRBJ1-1	CASSYRRTAEAFF
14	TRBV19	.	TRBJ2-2	CASGLLANTGELFF
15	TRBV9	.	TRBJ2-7	CASSPPPGAQGEQYF
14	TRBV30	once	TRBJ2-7	CAWSVGIGFREQYF
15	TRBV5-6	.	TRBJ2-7	CASSVGLAGSYEQYF
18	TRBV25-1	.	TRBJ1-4	CASSDVRGRSATNEKLFF
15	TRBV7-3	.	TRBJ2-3	CASSLSSGRPNTQYF
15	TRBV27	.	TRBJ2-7	CASSSLGQGTYEQYF
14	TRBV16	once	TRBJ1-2	CASSQVQGNYGYTF
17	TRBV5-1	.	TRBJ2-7	CASSLATSGSISYEQYF
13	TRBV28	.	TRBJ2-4	CASSLIAKNIQYF
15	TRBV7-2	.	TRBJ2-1	CASSLRLAGDGEQFF